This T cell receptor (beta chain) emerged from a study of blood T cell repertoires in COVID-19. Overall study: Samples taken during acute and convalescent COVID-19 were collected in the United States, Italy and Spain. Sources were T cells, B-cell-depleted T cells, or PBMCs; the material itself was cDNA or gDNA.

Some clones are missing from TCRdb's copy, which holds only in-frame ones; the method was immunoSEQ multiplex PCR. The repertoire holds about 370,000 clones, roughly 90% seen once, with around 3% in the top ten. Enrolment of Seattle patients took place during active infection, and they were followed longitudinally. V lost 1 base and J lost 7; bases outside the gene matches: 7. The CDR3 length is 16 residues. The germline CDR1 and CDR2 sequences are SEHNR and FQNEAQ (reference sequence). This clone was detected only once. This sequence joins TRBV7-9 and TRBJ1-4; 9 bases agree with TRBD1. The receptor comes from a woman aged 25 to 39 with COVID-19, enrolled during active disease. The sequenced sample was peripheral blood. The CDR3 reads CASSLDYRGLGEKLFF. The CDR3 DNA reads TGTGCCAGCAGCTTAGATTACAGGGGGCTTGGTGAAAAACTGTTTTTT.